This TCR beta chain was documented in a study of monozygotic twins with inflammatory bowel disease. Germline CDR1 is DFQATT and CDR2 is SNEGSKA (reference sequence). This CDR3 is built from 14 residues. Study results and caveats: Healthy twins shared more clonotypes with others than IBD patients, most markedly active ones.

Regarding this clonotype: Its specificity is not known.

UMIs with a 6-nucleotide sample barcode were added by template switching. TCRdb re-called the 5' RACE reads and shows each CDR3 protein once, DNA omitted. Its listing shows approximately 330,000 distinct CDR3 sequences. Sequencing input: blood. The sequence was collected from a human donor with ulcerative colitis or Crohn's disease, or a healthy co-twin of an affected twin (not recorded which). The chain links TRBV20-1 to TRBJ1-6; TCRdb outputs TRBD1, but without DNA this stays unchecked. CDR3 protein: CSLMVGQNNSPLHF.